What follows describes a single T cell receptor (beta chain). Its specificity is unknown. PCR employed 60 Vbeta and 13 Jbeta primers. Sequencing used immunoSEQ multiplex PCR; TCRdb keeps in-frame clones, though not all of them. The data contain about 91,000 clones, about 89% of them singletons. This record comes from a study of cytomegalovirus exposure and HLA in healthy donors. Broader study findings: For most subjects, TCR beta sequences were reported to predict HLA-A and HLA-B alleles with accuracy.

The CDR3 is 16 residues long. CDR1 and CDR2 from the germline V gene are WSHSY and SAAADI. Trimming took off 2 bases at V and 0 bases at J, with 11 bases between the two ends. The sequenced sample consisted of PBMCs. This clonotype was sampled from a man younger than 45 in good health and CMV-seropositive. The chain carries TRBV10-2 and TRBJ2-1, with a possible D match to TRBD2 (6 bases). In nucleotides, the CDR3 is TGCGCCAGCAGTGAGGGGACTGGGGGCTCCTACAATGAGCAGTTCTTC. It yields the protein CASSEGTGGSYNEQFF.